The 24 T cell receptor beta chains in this list originate from one sample, sequenced in a study of response to subunit inactivated influenza vaccine listed by TCRdb under 2018. The protocol used for the library was RT-PCR. The instrument was an Illumina HiSeq 2500. The public reads were reprocessed in TCRdb via fastp at Q25 and MiXCR, keeping in-frame beta chains. One record per CDR3 amino acid sequence lists the most common genes and DNA. Within this sample are hundreds of thousands of distinct CDR3 sequences, with approximately 18% of them counted one time only. In total, the top ten clones hold approximately 10% of the sample. Sequences were derived from PBMCs from blood, sampled roughly 5 days after vaccination. The receptors derive from a man aged 50 to 60 who received an inactivated influenza vaccine. Donor details come from another sample of the same person, matched by shared clones.

This clonotype turned up a few times. The gene calls are TRBV5-1 and TRBJ2-1; 15 bases are shared with TRBD2. V shed 4 bases, J shed 7 bases, and the junction held 12 bases outside the gene matches. There are 18 residues in the CDR3. CDR1 SGHRS and CDR2 YFSETQ come from the germline V gene. CDR3: CASSRGLAGGRSGNEQFF. The CDR3 nucleotides are TGCGCCAGCAGCCGGGGACTAGCGGGAGGACGGTCGGGGAATGAGCAGTTCTTC.

This clonotype has only a few counts. The V call is TRBV20-1, the J call TRBJ2-2; D possibly corresponds to TRBD1 (5 bases). The V end was cut by 1 base, the J end by 4 bases, with 10 bases between. Germline V lookup: CDR1 DFQATT, CDR2 SNEGSKA (reference sequence). The length of the CDR3 is 14 residues. CDR3 in DNA: TGCAGTGCTAGAGGCAGGGTCGGCACCGGGGAGCTGTTTTTT. Translating it yields CSARGRVGTGELFF.

This clonotype appeared a few times. V usage is TRBV20-1 and J usage is TRBJ2-7, with 8 bases fitting TRBD2. Trimming cost V 5 bases and J 1 base; bases outside gene matches: 4. This CDR3 region has 13 residues. Germline-derived CDR1 and CDR2 are DFQATT and SNEGSKA (reference sequence). The DNA of the CDR3 is TGCAGTGCTGGTAGCGGGGTTTCCTACGAGCAGTACTTC. Its protein is CSAGSGVSYEQYF.

This clonotype has just a few counts. The chain is built from TRBV12-3 or TRBV12-4 and TRBJ2-7, with 8 bases lining up with TRBD1. Unmatched junction bases numbered 4, after V lost 6 bases and J lost 6 bases. The CDR3 consists of 12 residues. The CDR3 coding sequence is TGTGCCAGCAGCCCGGACAGGGTCGAGCAGTACTTC. Protein product: CASSPDRVEQYF.

The gene calls are TRBV27 and TRBJ1-2, with D uncertain. Trimming cost V 0 bases and J 0 bases, with 8 bases left between them. This CDR3 contains 15 residues. Per the germline V gene, CDR1 is MNHEY and CDR2 is SMNVEV (reference sequence). Written as DNA, the CDR3 is TGTGCCAGCAGTTTATCCCCCCGAGCTAACTATGGCTACACCTTC. Encoded protein: CASSLSPRANYGYTF.

The V call is TRBV5-5, the J call TRBJ2-2; D may correspond to TRBD1 or TRBD2 (5 bases each). Per the germline V gene, CDR1 is SGHKS and CDR2 is YYEKEE (reference sequence). The CDR3 spans 15 residues. V was pared by 3 bases and J by 5 bases, with 14 bases between. CDR3 coding DNA: TGTGCCAGCAGCTGGGCCGGGGACCGAACCGGGGAGCTGTTTTTT. Residues: CASSWAGDRTGELFF.

The chain has TRBV3-1 and TRBJ2-5; D uncertain. The V end was cut by 0 bases, the J end by 0 bases, with 8 bases between. Per the germline V gene, CDR1 is LGHDT and CDR2 is YNNKEL (reference sequence). The CDR3 spans 15 residues. The CDR3 loop reads CASSQDWQDQETQYF. In DNA, the CDR3 is TGTGCCAGCAGCCAAGATTGGCAGGACCAAGAGACCCAGTACTTC.

This clonotype has just a few counts. This sequence joins TRBV12-3 or TRBV12-4 and TRBJ1-4; D is uncertain. Trimming left V 5 bases short and J 8 bases short, with 18 bases between. The CDR3 runs to 15 residues. The CDR3: CASSLRWGGLEKLFF. CDR3 nucleotide sequence: TGTGCCAGCAGTCTTCGTTGGGGTGGGTTAGAAAAACTGTTTTTT.

The rearrangement links TRBV7-2 to TRBJ2-5; 8 bases line up with TRBD2. Trimming took 5 bases from V and 4 from J; bases not matched to a gene: 9. CDR1 is SGHTA and CDR2 is FQGNSA in the germline V gene. The length of the CDR3 is 15 residues. The CDR3 DNA reads as TGTGCCAGCAGCCGGGACGGGACTAGGAGAGAGACCCAGTACTTC. Translating it yields CASSRDGTRRETQYF.

This clonotype was found a few times. The V gene is TRBV9, the J gene TRBJ2-2; no definite D call. The V and J ends lost 6 bases and 4 bases respectively, with 4 bases between them. The CDR3 consists of 11 residues. Germline CDR1 reads SGDLS; CDR2 reads YYNGEE. Here the CDR3 reads CASTTTGELFF. The CDR3 nucleotides read TGTGCCAGCACTACCACCGGGGAGCTGTTTTTT.

This clonotype appeared many times. The chain links TRBV28 to TRBJ2-6; D ambiguous. CDR1 is MDHEN and CDR2 is SYDVKM in the germline V gene. The V end was cut by 2 bases, the J end by 0 bases, with 5 bases between. The length of the CDR3 is 15 residues. Written as DNA, the CDR3 is TGTGCCAGCAGTTTAGACCTCTCTGGGGCCAACGTCCTGACTTTC. Protein: CASSLDLSGANVLTF.

This chain links TRBV3-1 with TRBJ1-1, with D tentatively TRBD1 (5 bases). V lost 4 bases, J lost 0 bases, and 15 bases lay in between. The length of the CDR3 is 16 residues. Germline-derived CDR1 and CDR2 are LGHDT and YNNKEL (reference sequence). In DNA form, the CDR3 reads TGTGCCAGCAGCCCCGGTGGGGGTTCAATGAACACTGAAGCTTTCTTT. Protein: CASSPGGGSMNTEAFF.

CDR3 DNA sequence: TGTGCCAGCGGATCGGCAAGGGGCGGAGAGCAGTACTTC. Translation gives CASGSARGGEQYF. The rearrangement joins TRBV12-3 or TRBV12-4 to TRBJ2-7; maybe TRBD1 (5 bases). Trimming stripped 8 bases from V and 7 bases from J, with 18 bases between. The length of the CDR3 is 13 residues.

The table lists this clonotype with a count of one. The chain links TRBV20-1 to TRBJ2-3, with D unclear. The length of the CDR3 is 11 residues. V shed 7 bases and J shed 4 bases, with 9 bases lying between them. Per the germline V gene, CDR1 is DFQATT and CDR2 is SNEGSKA (reference sequence). This chain's CDR3 is CSVTPSDTQYF. CDR3 nucleotides: TGCAGTGTCACCCCTTCAGATACGCAGTATTTT.

The chain is built from TRBV28 and TRBJ2-5; D gene unclear. This CDR3 contains 14 residues. V was pared by 1 base and J by 2 bases, with 8 bases between. The germline V gene encodes CDR1 MDHEN and CDR2 SYDVKM. CDR3 region: CASSLSPGQETQYF. CDR3 DNA sequence: TGTGCCAGCAGTTTATCACCAGGACAAGAGACCCAGTACTTC.

CDR3 nucleotides: TGCGCCAGCAGCTTTACAGGGCCCTACGAGCAGTACTTC. Encoded protein: CASSFTGPYEQYF. The chain links TRBV5-1 to TRBJ2-7, with a weak D call TRBD1 (6 bases). Germline V gene data show CDR1 as SGHRS and CDR2 as YFSETQ. This CDR3 has 13 residues. Trimming cost V 2 bases and J 2 bases, with 8 bases left between them. The whole variable domain, filled in from reference TRBV5-1 and TRBJ2-7, reads KAGVTQTPRYLIKTRGQQVTLSCSPISGHRSVSWYQQTPGQGLQFLFEYFSETQRNKGNFPGRFSGRQFSNSRSEMNVSTLELGDSALYLCASSFTGPYEQYFGPGTRLTVT.

This clonotype occurred a few times. J is TRBJ2-3 and V is TRBV4-2; 8 nucleotides align to TRBD2. Looked up from germline, CDR1 is LGHNA and CDR2 is YNFKEQ. After removal of 1 base from V and 6 bases from J, the junction contained 6 bases not matched to a gene. The CDR3 sequence is 15 residues long. CDR3 region: CASSQAGTRGDTQYF. The CDR3 coding sequence is TGTGCCAGCAGCCAAGCAGGGACTAGGGGGGATACGCAGTATTTT.

V gene TRBV6-2 or TRBV6-3 combines with J gene TRBJ2-7; a possible D gene is TRBD1 (6 bases). V was clipped by 1 base and J by 2 bases, with 15 bases between them. The CDR3 covers 16 residues. Germline CDR1 MNHEY, CDR2 SVGEGT. CDR3 protein: CASSYWALGQTYEQYF. CDR3 sequence (DNA): TGTGCCAGCAGTTACTGGGCTCTAGGACAGACCTACGAGCAGTACTTC.

CDR3 bases: TGTGCCAGCAGCTCCTCTATAGCGGGGGCTTACAATGAGCAGTTCTTC. It encodes CASSSSIAGAYNEQFF. The rearrangement uses TRBV7-9 and TRBJ2-1, with TRBD2 identical over 9 bases. The germline V gene encodes CDR1 SEHNR and CDR2 FQNEAQ (reference sequence). V was pared by 4 bases and J by 4 bases, with 8 bases of the junction left unmatched. The CDR3 runs 16 residues.

In regard to this clonotype: A read error is likely, as this CDR3 ends without the conserved phenylalanine or tryptophan. V usage is TRBV12-3 or TRBV12-4 and J usage is TRBJ1-6, with D uncertain. This CDR3 is 14 amino acids long. Trimming pared 3 bases from V and 7 bases from J, leaving 10 bases between. CDR3 bases: TGTGCCAGCAGTTTTCCCACTCCAAATTCACCCCTCCACGTT. This gives the protein CASSFPTPNSPLHV.

This rearrangement joins TRBV10-2 to TRBJ2-5; 10 bases fit TRBD1. The CDR3 runs 13 residues. Germline CDR1 and CDR2: WSHSY and SAAADI. Losses at the gene ends were 8 bases for V and 1 base for J; bases not matched to a gene: 1. The CDR3, as DNA: TGCGCCAGCGACAGGGGGCTCCAAGAGACCCAGTACTTC. It is translated as CASDRGLQETQYF.

This clonotype appeared a few times. The CDR3 is CASSLYNTNNSPLHF. CDR3 DNA: TGTGCCAGCAGTTTATACAACACTAATAATTCACCCCTCCACTTT. J is TRBJ1-6 and V is TRBV28; D unclear. V lost 1 base and J 5 bases, leaving 9 bases between the germline ends. CDR1 and CDR2 (germline): MDHEN, SYDVKM. The length of the CDR3 is 15 residues.

V gene TRBV20-1 combines with J gene TRBJ2-7; D remains ambiguous. The CDR3 sequence is 12 residues long. Germline lookup yields CDR1 DFQATT and CDR2 SNEGSKA (reference sequence). Trimming took 2 bases from V and 2 from J, leaving 7 bases between them. CDR3 DNA: TGCAGTGCTAGACTACGTACCTACGAGCAGTACTTC. It translates to CSARLRTYEQYF.

This clonotype has only a few counts. Here the CDR3 DNA reads TGTGCCAGCAGTCCCTCAACGAAGGGCTACACCTTC. Translated: CASSPSTKGYTF. This chain connects TRBV6-5 to TRBJ1-2; D not certain. V gave up 5 bases and J gave up 8 bases, with 12 bases separating them. From germline, CDR1 is MNHEY and CDR2 SVGAGI. CDR3 length: 12 residues.